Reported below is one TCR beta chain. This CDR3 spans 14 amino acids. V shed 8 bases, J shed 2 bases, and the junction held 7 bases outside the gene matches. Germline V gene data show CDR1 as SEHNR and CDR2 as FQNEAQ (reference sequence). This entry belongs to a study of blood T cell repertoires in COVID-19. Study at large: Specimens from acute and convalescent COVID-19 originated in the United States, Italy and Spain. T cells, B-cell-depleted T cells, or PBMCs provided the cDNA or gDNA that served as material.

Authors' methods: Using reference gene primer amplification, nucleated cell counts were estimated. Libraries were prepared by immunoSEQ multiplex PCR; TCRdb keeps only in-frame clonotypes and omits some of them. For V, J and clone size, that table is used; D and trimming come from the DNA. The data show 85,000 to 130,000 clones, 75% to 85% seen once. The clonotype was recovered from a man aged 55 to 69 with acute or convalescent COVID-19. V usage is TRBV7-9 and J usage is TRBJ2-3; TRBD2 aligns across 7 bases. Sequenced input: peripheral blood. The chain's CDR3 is CASGKGGNTDTQYF. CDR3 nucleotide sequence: TGTGCCAGCGGGAAGGGAGGGAACACAGATACGCAGTATTTT.